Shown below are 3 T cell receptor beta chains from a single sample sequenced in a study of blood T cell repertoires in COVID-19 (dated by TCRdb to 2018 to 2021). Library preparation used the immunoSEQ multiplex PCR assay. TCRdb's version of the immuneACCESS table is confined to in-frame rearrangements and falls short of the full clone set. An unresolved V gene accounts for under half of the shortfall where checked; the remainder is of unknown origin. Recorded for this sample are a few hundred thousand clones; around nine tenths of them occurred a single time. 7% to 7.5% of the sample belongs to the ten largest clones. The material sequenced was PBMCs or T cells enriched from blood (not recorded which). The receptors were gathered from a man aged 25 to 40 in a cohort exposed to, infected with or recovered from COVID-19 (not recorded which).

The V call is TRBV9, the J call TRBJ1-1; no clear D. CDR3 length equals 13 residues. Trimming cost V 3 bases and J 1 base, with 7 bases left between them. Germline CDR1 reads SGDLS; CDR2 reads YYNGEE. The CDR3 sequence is CASSGQANTEAFF. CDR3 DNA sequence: TGTGCCAGCAGCGGTCAGGCGAACACTGAAGCTTTCTTT. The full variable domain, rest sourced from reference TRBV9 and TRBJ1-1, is DSGVTQTPKHLITATGQRVTLRCSPRSGDLSVYWYQQSLDQGLQFLIQYYNGEERAKGNILERFSAQQFPDLHSELNLSSLELGDSALYFCASSGQANTEAFFGQGTRLTVV.

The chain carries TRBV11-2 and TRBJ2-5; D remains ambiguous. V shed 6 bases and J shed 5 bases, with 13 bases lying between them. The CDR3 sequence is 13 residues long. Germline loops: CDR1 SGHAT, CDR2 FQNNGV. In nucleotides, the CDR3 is TGTGCCAGCAGTCCGAGGCCTGTGGAGACCCAGTACTTC. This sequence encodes CASSPRPVETQYF.

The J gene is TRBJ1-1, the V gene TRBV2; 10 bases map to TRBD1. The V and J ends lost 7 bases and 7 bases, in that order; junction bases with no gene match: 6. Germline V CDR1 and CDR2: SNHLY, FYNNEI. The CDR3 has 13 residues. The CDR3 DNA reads TGTGCCAGCAACCCGGGACAGGGGTTTGAAGCTTTCTTT. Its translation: CASNPGQGFEAFF.